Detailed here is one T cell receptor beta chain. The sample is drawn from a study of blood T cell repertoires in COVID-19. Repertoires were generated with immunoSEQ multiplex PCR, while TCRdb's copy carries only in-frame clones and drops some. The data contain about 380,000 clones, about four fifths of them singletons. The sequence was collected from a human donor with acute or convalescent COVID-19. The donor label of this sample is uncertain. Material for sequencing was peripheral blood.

The CDR3 DNA sequence: TGTGCCAGCAGTTACCAAACAGGGCCCGATACGCAGTATTTT. Its protein is CASSYQTGPDTQYF. V gene TRBV6-5 combines with J gene TRBJ2-3; the D gene is possibly TRBD1 (6 bases). Germline V gene lookup returns CDR1 MNHEY and CDR2 SVGAGI. This CDR3 is 14 amino acids long. Trimming shortened V by 2 bases and J by 6 bases, and 12 bases separated the two germline ends.